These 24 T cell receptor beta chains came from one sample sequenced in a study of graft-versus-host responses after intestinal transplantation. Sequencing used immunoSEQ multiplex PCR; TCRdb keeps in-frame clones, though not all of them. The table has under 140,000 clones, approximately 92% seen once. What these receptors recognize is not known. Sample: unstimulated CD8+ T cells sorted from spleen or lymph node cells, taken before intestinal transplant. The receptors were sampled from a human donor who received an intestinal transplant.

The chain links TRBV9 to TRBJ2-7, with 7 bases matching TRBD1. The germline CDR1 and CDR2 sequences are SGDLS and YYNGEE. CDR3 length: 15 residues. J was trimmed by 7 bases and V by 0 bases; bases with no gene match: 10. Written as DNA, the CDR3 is TGTGCCAGCAGCGTAGCATCAGGGGGTTCAGGAGAGCAGTACTTC. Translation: CASSVASGGSGEQYF.

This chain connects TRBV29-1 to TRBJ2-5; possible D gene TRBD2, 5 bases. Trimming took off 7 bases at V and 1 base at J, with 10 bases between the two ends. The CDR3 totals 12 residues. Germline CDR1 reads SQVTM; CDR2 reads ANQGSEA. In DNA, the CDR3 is TGCAGCGCGGTCGGGGTCCAAGAGACCCAGTACTTC. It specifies CSAVGVQETQYF.

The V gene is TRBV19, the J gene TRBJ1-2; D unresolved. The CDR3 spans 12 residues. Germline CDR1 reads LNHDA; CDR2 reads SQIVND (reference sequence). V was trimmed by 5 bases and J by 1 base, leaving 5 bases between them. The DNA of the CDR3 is TGTGCCAGTAGTGGGGATAACTATGGCTACACCTTC. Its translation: CASSGDNYGYTF.

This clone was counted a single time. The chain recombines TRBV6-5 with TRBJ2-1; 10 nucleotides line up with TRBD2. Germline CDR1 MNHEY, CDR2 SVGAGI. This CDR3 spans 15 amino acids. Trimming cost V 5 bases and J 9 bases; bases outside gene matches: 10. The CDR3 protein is CASSNGLAASFEQFF. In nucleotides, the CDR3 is TGTGCCAGCAGTAACGGACTAGCGGCCTCCTTTGAGCAGTTCTTC.

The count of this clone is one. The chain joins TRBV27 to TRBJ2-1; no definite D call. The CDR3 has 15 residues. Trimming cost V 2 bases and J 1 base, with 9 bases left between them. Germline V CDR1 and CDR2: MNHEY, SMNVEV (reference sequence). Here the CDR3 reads CASSLDSGSYNEQFF. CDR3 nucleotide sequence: TGTGCCAGCAGTTTAGACTCTGGGTCCTACAATGAGCAGTTCTTC.

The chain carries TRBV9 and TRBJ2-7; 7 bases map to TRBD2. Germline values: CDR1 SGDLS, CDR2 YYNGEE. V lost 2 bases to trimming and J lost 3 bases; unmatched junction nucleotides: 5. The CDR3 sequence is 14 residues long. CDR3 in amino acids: CASSVSSGLYEQYF. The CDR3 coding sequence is TGTGCCAGCAGCGTCTCTAGCGGCCTCTACGAGCAGTACTTC.

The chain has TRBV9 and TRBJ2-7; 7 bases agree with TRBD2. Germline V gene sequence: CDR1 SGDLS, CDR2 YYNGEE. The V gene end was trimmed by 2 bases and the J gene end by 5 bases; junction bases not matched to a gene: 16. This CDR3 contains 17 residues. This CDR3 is CASSVRVGSGKIDEQYF. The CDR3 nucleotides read TGTGCCAGCAGCGTCCGCGTGGGGAGCGGGAAGATCGACGAGCAGTACTTC.

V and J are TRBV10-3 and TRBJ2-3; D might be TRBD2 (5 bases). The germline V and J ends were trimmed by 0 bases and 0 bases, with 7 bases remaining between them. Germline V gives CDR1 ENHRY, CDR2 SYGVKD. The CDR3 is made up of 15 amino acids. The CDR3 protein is CAISESRTSTDTQYF. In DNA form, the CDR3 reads TGTGCCATCAGTGAGTCGAGGACTAGCACAGATACGCAGTATTTT.

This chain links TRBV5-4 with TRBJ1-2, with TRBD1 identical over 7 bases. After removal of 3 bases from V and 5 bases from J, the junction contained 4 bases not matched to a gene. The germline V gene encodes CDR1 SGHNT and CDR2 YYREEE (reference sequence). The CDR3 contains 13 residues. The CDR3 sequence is CASSWGQPYGYTF. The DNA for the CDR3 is TGTGCCAGCAGCTGGGGACAGCCTTATGGCTACACCTTC.

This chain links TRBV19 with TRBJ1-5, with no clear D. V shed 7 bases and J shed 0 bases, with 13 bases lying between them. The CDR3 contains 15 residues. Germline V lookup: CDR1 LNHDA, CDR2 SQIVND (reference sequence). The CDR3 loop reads CASTWKGNSNQPQHF. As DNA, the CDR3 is TGTGCCAGTACGTGGAAGGGAAATAGCAATCAGCCCCAGCATTTT.

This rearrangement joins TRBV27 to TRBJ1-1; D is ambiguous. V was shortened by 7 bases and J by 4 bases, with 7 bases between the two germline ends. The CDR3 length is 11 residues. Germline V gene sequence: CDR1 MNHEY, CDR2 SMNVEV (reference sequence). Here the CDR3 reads CASTWGTEAFF. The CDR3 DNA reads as TGTGCCAGCACCTGGGGCACTGAAGCTTTCTTT.

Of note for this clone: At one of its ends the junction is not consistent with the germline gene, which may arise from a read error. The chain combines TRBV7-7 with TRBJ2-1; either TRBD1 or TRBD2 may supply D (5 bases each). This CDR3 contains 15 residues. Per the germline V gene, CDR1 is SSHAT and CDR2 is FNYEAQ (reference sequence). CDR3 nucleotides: TGTGCTAGCAGCCTCGGGACGAGCTCCTACAATGAGCAGTTCTTC. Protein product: CASSLGTSSYNEQFF.

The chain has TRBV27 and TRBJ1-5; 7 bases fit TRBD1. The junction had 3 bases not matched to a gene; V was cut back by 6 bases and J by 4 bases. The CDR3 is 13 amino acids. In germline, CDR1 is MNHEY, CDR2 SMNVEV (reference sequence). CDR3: CASSSRGNQPQHF. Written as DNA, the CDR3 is TGTGCCAGCAGCTCCAGGGGGAATCAGCCCCAGCATTTT.

CDR3 DNA: TGTGCCAGCGGAACGGGCCCCACCTACAATGAGCAGTTCTTC. Its protein product is CASGTGPTYNEQFF. This chain uses TRBV27 with TRBJ2-1, with unresolved D. The CDR3 extends over 14 amino acids. Germline loops: CDR1 MNHEY, CDR2 SMNVEV (reference sequence). V dropped 8 bases and J dropped 2 bases, with 13 bases sitting between them.

The DNA of the CDR3 is TGTGCCAGCAGGGGGGGACTAGCGGGAACAGATACGCAGTATTTT. It translates to CASRGGLAGTDTQYF. The J gene is TRBJ2-3, the V gene TRBV2, with TRBD2 matching over 13 bases. Unmatched junction bases numbered 3, after V lost 6 bases and J lost 3 bases. The germline V gene has CDR1 SNHLY and CDR2 FYNNEI. This CDR3 is built from 15 residues.

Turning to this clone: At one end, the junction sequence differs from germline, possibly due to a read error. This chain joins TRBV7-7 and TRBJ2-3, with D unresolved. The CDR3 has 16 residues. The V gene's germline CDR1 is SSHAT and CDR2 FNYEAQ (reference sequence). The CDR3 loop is CASSPSQRDSTDTQYF. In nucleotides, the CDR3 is TGTGCTAGCAGCCCTTCCCAAAGGGATAGCACAGATACGCAGTATTTT.

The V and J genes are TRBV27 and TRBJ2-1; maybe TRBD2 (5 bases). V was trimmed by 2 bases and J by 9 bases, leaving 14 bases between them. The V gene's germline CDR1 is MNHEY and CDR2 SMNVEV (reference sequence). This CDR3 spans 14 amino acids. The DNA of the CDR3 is TGTGCCAGCAGTTTAGTTGCGGGTCTTGTTGAGCAGTTCTTC. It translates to CASSLVAGLVEQFF.

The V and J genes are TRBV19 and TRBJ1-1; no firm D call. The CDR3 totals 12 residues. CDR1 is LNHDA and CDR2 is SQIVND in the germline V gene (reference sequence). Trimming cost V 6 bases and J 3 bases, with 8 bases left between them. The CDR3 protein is CASRDGDTEAFF. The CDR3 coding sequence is TGTGCCAGTAGGGATGGGGACACTGAAGCTTTCTTT.

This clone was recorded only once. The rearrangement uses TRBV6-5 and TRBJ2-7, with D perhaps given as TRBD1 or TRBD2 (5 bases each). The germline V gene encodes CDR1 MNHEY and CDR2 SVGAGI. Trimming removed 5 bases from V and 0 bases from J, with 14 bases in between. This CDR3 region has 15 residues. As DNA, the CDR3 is TGTGCCAGCAGTGCCGGGACCTCATCCTCCTACGAGCAGTACTTC. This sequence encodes CASSAGTSSSYEQYF.

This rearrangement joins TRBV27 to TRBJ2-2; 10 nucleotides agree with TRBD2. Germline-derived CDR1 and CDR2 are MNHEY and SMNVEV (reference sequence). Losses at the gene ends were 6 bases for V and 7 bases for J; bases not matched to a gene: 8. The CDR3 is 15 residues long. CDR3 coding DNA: TGTGCCAGCAGCCTTAGCGGGAGGCTTGACGGGGAGCTGTTTTTT. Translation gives CASSLSGRLDGELFF.

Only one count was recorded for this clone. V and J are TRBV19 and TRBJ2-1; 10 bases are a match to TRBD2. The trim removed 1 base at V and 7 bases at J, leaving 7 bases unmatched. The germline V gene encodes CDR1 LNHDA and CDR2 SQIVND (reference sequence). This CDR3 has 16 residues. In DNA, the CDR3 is TGTGCCAGTAGTATAGCGTTCCTAGCGGGAGTGAATGAGCAGTTCTTC. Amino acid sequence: CASSIAFLAGVNEQFF.

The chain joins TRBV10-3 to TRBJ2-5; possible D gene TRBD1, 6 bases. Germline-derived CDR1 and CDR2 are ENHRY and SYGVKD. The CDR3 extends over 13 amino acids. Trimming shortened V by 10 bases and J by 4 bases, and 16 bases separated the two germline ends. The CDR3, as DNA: TGTGCCACCGAACCTGGACAGCGAGAGACCCAGTACTTC. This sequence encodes CATEPGQRETQYF.

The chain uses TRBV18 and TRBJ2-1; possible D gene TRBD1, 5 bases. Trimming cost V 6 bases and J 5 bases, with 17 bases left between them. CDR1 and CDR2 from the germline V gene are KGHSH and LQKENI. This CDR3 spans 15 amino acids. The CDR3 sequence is CASSFTRTPNNEQFF. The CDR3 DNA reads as TGTGCCAGCTCCTTCACCCGGACACCAAACAATGAGCAGTTCTTC.

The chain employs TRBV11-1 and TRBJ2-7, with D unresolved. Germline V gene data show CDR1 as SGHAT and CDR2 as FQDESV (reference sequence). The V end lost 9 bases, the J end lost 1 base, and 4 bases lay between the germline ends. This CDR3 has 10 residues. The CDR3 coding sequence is TGTGCCAGAAAGTCCTACGAGCAGTACTTC. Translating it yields CARKSYEQYF.